The rows below give T cell receptor beta chains drawn from one sample of a study of T cells in Graves' hyperthyroidism and ophthalmopathy. Each CDR3 protein gets one entry after TCRdb re-called the multiplex PCR reads with MiXCR. The sample includes approximately 700,000 distinct CDR3 sequences, about 16% of them seen just once. Input material: blood. The receptors here all came from a man between 18 and 35 years old with Graves' hyperthyroidism. CDR3s include the opening cysteine and the closing phenylalanine or tryptophan. A D gene is named only where the DNA matches it firmly. Clone size appears in some rows only: once, few, many, or a class for an expanded clone.

clone_size: few
v_call: TRBV6-1
j_call: TRBJ2-1
d_call: -
cdr3_nt: TGTGCCAGCATGAGTCCCGAGGGCAATGAGCAGTTCTTC
cdr3_aa: CASMSPEGNEQFF

clone_size: few
v_call: TRBV4-1
j_call: TRBJ1-3
d_call: -
cdr3_nt: TGCGCCAGCAGCCAAGTTGCGGGACAACGATACGGCACCATATATTTT
cdr3_aa: CASSQVAGQRYGTIYF

clone_size: many
v_call: TRBV30
j_call: TRBJ1-5
d_call: -
cdr3_nt: TGTGCCTGGAGTGGAGAAGGGGGGCCACAGCCCCAGCATTTT
cdr3_aa: CAWSGEGGPQPQHF

clone_size: -
v_call: TRBV4-1
j_call: TRBJ2-7
d_call: TRBD1
cdr3_nt: TGCGCCAGCAGCCAACGTATAGGGGACAGGGGGCTTCTCGAGCAGTACTTC
cdr3_aa: CASSQRIGDRGLLEQYF

clone_size: -
v_call: TRBV4-2
j_call: TRBJ2-3
d_call: -
cdr3_nt: TGTGCCAGCAGCGCGCTACCAACTTCCACAGATACGCAGTATTTT
cdr3_aa: CASSALPTSTDTQYF

clone_size: -
v_call: TRBV12-3/TRBV12-4
j_call: TRBJ2-6
d_call: TRBD1
cdr3_nt: TGTGCCAGCAGTTCCCGACAGGGGGGGGCCTCTGGGGCCAACGTCCTGACTTTC
cdr3_aa: CASSSRQGGASGANVLTF

clone_size: many
v_call: TRBV3-1
j_call: TRBJ2-7
d_call: -
cdr3_nt: TGTGCCAGCAGCCAAGATCGAACAGCCTACTACGAGCAGTACTTC
cdr3_aa: CASSQDRTAYYEQYF

clone_size: -
v_call: TRBV6-7
j_call: TRBJ2-4
d_call: -
cdr3_nt: TGTGCCAGCAGAAAGCGGAAGGGAGTGATTCAGTACTTC
cdr3_aa: CASRKRKGVIQYF

clone_size: -
v_call: TRBV20-1
j_call: TRBJ2-4
d_call: -
cdr3_nt: TGCAGTGCTAGAGATATCTCTCCGGCCAAAAACATTCAGTACTTC
cdr3_aa: CSARDISPAKNIQYF

clone_size: few
v_call: TRBV29-1
j_call: TRBJ2-4
d_call: -
cdr3_nt: TGCAGCGTTGTGGGGGTTAACTTTCCGGACATTCAGTACTTC
cdr3_aa: CSVVGVNFPDIQYF

clone_size: -
v_call: TRBV20-1
j_call: TRBJ1-2
d_call: TRBD1
cdr3_nt: TGCAGTGCTAGAGTGGCGGGACAGAACTACTATGGCTACACCTTC
cdr3_aa: CSARVAGQNYYGYTF

clone_size: -
v_call: TRBV29-1
j_call: TRBJ1-5
d_call: -
cdr3_nt: TGCAGCGTTGAAGACCAGGGACCCTATAGCAATCAGCCCCAGCATTTT
cdr3_aa: CSVEDQGPYSNQPQHF

clone_size: many
v_call: TRBV7-3
j_call: TRBJ2-1
d_call: TRBD2
cdr3_nt: TGTGCCAGCAGCTATGGGACTAGCGGGAGATACAATGAGCAGTTCTTC
cdr3_aa: CASSYGTSGRYNEQFF

clone_size: few
v_call: TRBV7-3
j_call: TRBJ2-1
d_call: -
cdr3_nt: TGTGCCAGCAGCCCCATGACGCTTAGCTCCTACAATGAGCAGTTCTTC
cdr3_aa: CASSPMTLSSYNEQFF

clone_size: -
v_call: TRBV6-2/TRBV6-3
j_call: TRBJ2-7
d_call: TRBD1
cdr3_nt: TGTGCCAGCAGGCCCGGGGCAGGGGGCTACGAGCAGTACTTC
cdr3_aa: CASRPGAGGYEQYF

clone_size: -
v_call: TRBV20-1
j_call: TRBJ2-7
d_call: -
cdr3_nt: TGCAGTGCTAGTAAAGGTCTCGAGCAGTACTTC
cdr3_aa: CSASKGLEQYF

clone_size: many
v_call: TRBV11-2
j_call: TRBJ2-1
d_call: -
cdr3_nt: TGTGCCAGCAGCTTAAGCCGGGATGAGCAGTTCTTC
cdr3_aa: CASSLSRDEQFF